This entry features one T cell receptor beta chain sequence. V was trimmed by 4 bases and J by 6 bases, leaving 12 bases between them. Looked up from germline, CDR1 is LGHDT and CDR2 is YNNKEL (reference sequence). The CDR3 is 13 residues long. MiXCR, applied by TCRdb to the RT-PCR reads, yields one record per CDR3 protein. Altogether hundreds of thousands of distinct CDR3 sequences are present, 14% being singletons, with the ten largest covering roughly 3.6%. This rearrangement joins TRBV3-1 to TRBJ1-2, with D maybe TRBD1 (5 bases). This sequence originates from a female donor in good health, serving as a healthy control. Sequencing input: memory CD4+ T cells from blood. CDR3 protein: CASSLNTGDGYTF. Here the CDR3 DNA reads TGTGCCAGCAGCCTAAACACGGGGGATGGCTACACCTTC.